This T cell receptor beta chain appears in the sequencing data of a study of human T cells and chemical hapten exposure. The time point is: pre-sensitization, week 0. Treatment meaning: therapeutic diphenylcyclopropenone sensitization with weekly scalp DPC. This clonotype was seen a handful of times. This CDR3 is built from 13 residues. Per the germline V gene, CDR1 is SGHRS and CDR2 is YFSETQ. V was clipped by 3 bases and J by 4 bases, with 10 bases between them. TCRdb re-called the RACE reads through MiXCR, storing one row per CDR3 protein. The data hold 250,000 or so distinct CDR3 sequences, with roughly 7.7% observed a single time.

The V gene is TRBV5-1, the J gene TRBJ1-2; unclear D gene. This receptor was identified in a man between 18 and 29 years old with alopecia areata. Some clones in this sample may be carry-over from other donors' samples. Specimen: whole blood, collected in connection with sensitization to the hapten diphenylcyclopropenone (DPC). Here the CDR3 reads CASSYDAAYGYTF. The CDR3 DNA is TGCGCCAGCAGCTACGACGCAGCCTATGGCTACACCTTC.